This T cell receptor beta chain stems from a study of graft-versus-host responses after intestinal transplantation. The overall study: Tacrolimus and steroids were given for about three years to all recipients after anti-thymocyte globulin induction. Study-level findings and limits: Peak levels of circulating GvH clones tracked with early post-transplant HvG declines. Patients who carried graft-donor T cell macrochimerism also had high graft-versus-host to host-versus-graft clonal ratios in their allografts. In recipient marrow, GvH clones were found, and some appeared first in ileum or blood.

A note on this clone: The antigen is undetermined.

The CDR3 is made up of 14 amino acids. Germline CDR1 reads MNHEY; CDR2 reads SVGAGI. Between the trimmed V and J ends, which lost 4 bases and 9 bases, there was a span of 16 bases. Repertoires were generated with immunoSEQ multiplex PCR, while TCRdb's copy carries only in-frame clones and drops some. The sample lists tens of thousands of clones, 85% to 95% occurring once. V is TRBV6-5 and J is TRBJ2-1; D may be TRBD2 (6 bases). The sequenced sample was unstimulated CD8+ T cells sorted from spleen or lymph node cells, obtained before intestinal transplant. The sequence was obtained from a human donor who received an intestinal transplant. This chain's CDR3 is CASSFLEGSGEQFF. The CDR3 DNA reads as TGTGCCAGCAGTTTCCTCGAGGGTAGCGGTGAGCAGTTCTTC.